The 18 T cell receptor beta chains in this list originate from one sample, sequenced in a study of blood T cell repertoires in COVID-19 (dated by TCRdb to 2020 to 2021). The library was made by the immunoSEQ multiplex PCR assay. Entries here come from immuneACCESS through TCRdb and include only in-frame sequences with V and J called. Some clones fail to appear in such tables; in the studies checked, an unresolved V gene covers under half of the shortfall, and the cause of the remainder is unknown. The sample table records around 71,000 clones; about nine tenths of these occur just once. About 1.9% of the sample rests with the top ten. The source material was peripheral blood. The source of these receptors is a woman between 55 and 75 years old with acute or convalescent COVID-19.

This chain uses TRBV16 with TRBJ1-5, with D perhaps TRBD1 (6 bases). Deletions cut 0 bases from V and 4 bases from J, with 10 bases between. The CDR3 covers 15 residues. CDR1 and CDR2 (germline): KGHSY, FQNENV. The CDR3: CASSQSRGGNQPQHF. CDR3 DNA sequence: TGTGCCAGCAGCCAATCCAGGGGAGGGAATCAGCCCCAGCATTTT.

This clone was seen once. In nucleotides, the CDR3 is TGTGCCAGCAGTACCCGGACTAGCGGATCCTACGAGCAGTACTTC. It encodes CASSTRTSGSYEQYF. The chain is built from TRBV6-5 and TRBJ2-7; the match to TRBD2 covers 10 bases. Germline CDR1 and CDR2: MNHEY and SVGAGI. The junction had 5 bases not matched to a gene; V was cut back by 5 bases and J by 1 base. The length of the CDR3 is 15 residues.

CDR3 sequence (DNA): TGTGCCAGCAGCAAAAGGGCGGGACAGGGGGCCGATGAGCAGTTCTTC. This gives the protein CASSKRAGQGADEQFF. The rearrangement uses TRBV7-9 and TRBJ2-1; 12 nucleotides line up with TRBD1. Germline V gives CDR1 SEHNR, CDR2 FQNEAQ (reference sequence). The CDR3 runs 16 residues. The V and J ends lost 5 bases and 8 bases, in that order; junction bases with no gene match: 10.

V gene TRBV9 combines with J gene TRBJ1-1; D is unclear. Germline V gene lookup returns CDR1 SGDLS and CDR2 YYNGEE. The CDR3 is made up of 16 amino acids. The germline V and J ends were trimmed by 0 bases and 1 base, with 13 bases remaining between them. The CDR3 DNA reads as TGTGCCAGCAGCGTAGACGGAGGAGCGGGGAACACTGAAGCTTTCTTT. It yields the protein CASSVDGGAGNTEAFF.

The chain is built from TRBV29-1 and TRBJ2-3, with TRBD1 matching 7 bases. Trimming took 7 bases from V and 6 from J; bases not matched to a gene: 7. CDR1 and CDR2 (germline): SQVTM, ANQGSEA. This CDR3 is built from 12 residues. The CDR3 sequence: CSGTGVGDTQYF. CDR3 in DNA: TGCAGCGGTACAGGGGTTGGCGATACGCAGTATTTT.

A note on this clone: The same CDR3 also results from other DNA sequences found in this sample. The chain is built from TRBV30 and TRBJ1-2; no definite D call. CDR3 length: 12 amino acids. Germline CDR1 reads GTSNPN; CDR2 reads SVGIG (reference sequence). Trimming cost V 1 base and J 1 base, with 4 bases left between them. The CDR3 protein is CAWSGGNYGYTF. The CDR3 region has the DNA TGTGCCTGGAGTGGCGGTAACTATGGCTACACCTTC. The full variable domain, in which reference TRBV30 and TRBJ1-2 provide the parts outside the CDR3, is SQTIHQWPATLVQPVGSPLSLECTVEGTSNPNLYWYRQAAGRGLQLLFYSVGIGQISSEVPQNLSASRPQDRQFILSSKKLLLSDSGFYLCAWSGGNYGYTFGSGTRLTVV.

The rearrangement joins TRBV27 to TRBJ1-1; TRBD1 matches at 8 bases. This CDR3 region has 13 residues. V lost 0 bases to trimming and J lost 10 bases; unmatched junction nucleotides: 4. Germline lookup yields CDR1 MNHEY and CDR2 SMNVEV (reference sequence). The CDR3 DNA is TGTGCCAGCAGTTTATCGAGGACAGGGAGAGCTTTCTTT. It yields the protein CASSLSRTGRAFF.

This chain uses TRBV11-2 with TRBJ1-1, with D possibly TRBD1 on 6 matching bases. The germline gives CDR1 SGHAT, CDR2 FQNNGV. V was pared by 5 bases and J by 0 bases, with 16 bases between. The CDR3 is made up of 16 amino acids. The CDR3 sequence: CASSLPRGAVNTEAFF. CDR3 nucleotides: TGTGCCAGCAGCCTCCCCCGGGGGGCGGTGAACACTGAAGCTTTCTTT.

The rearrangement uses TRBV2 and TRBJ1-6; D might be TRBD1 (5 bases). Trimming removed 5 bases from V and 10 bases from J, with 18 bases in between. Germline assignment: CDR1 SNHLY and CDR2 FYNNEI. The CDR3 loop spans 15 amino acids. The CDR3 reads CASSPGEAGGSPLHF. In nucleotides, the CDR3 is TGTGCCAGCAGTCCGGGGGAGGCAGGAGGATCACCCCTCCACTTT.

This rearrangement joins TRBV19 to TRBJ1-2; 9 bases fit TRBD1. The CDR3 has 13 amino acids. Germline assignment: CDR1 LNHDA and CDR2 SQIVND (reference sequence). Unmatched junction bases numbered 5, after V lost 7 bases and J lost 5 bases. CDR3 coding DNA: TGTGCCAGTACCCAGGACAGGGGTTATGGCTACACCTTC. It specifies CASTQDRGYGYTF. Full variable domain (remainder filled in from reference TRBV19 and TRBJ1-2): DGGITQSPKYLFRKEGQNVTLSCEQNLNHDAMYWYRQDPGQGLRLIYYSQIVNDFQKGDIAEGYSVSREKKESFPLTVTSAQKNPTAFYLCASTQDRGYGYTFGSGTRLTVV.

The CDR3 spells CASQDFRGASYEQYF. The CDR3 coding sequence is TGCGCCAGCCAGGACTTCAGGGGGGCCTCCTACGAGCAGTACTTC. The chain has TRBV5-1 and TRBJ2-7, with D possibly matching TRBD1 (7 bases). The CDR3 has 15 amino acids. The V gene lost 7 bases and the J gene lost 0 bases, with 17 bases spanning the gap. In germline, CDR1 is SGHRS, CDR2 YFSETQ.

V gene TRBV28 combines with J gene TRBJ2-7; a possible D gene is TRBD1 (6 bases). Trimming shortened V by 4 bases and J by 6 bases, and 10 bases separated the two germline ends. The germline gives CDR1 MDHEN, CDR2 SYDVKM. The CDR3 loop spans 12 amino acids. CDR3 sequence: CASSSDRSEQYF. For the CDR3, the DNA is TGTGCCAGCAGTTCCGACAGGTCCGAGCAGTACTTC. Combining the CDR3 with reference TRBV28 and TRBJ2-7 gives the whole variable domain DVKVTQSSRYLVKRTGEKVFLECVQDMDHENMFWYRQDPGLGLRLIYFSYDVKMKEKGDIPEGYSVSREKKERFSLILESASTNQTSMYLCASSSDRSEQYFGPGTRLTVT.

The CDR3 region has the DNA TGTGCCAGCAGCTTAGCGGGAGGGCCGGGGGAGCAGTTCTTC. It yields the protein CASSLAGGPGEQFF. This rearrangement joins TRBV11-1 to TRBJ2-1; 7 nucleotides line up with TRBD2. CDR3 length: 14 amino acids. Germline-derived CDR1 and CDR2 are SGHAT and FQDESV (reference sequence). Trimming took 0 bases from V and 10 from J; bases not matched to a gene: 6.

This clone was detected a few times. The chain employs TRBV28 and TRBJ1-2, with a tentative D call TRBD1 (5 bases). The CDR3 totals 15 residues. Trimming took off 7 bases at V and 1 base at J, with 16 bases between the two ends. CDR1 and CDR2 from the germline V gene are MDHEN and SYDVKM. CDR3 nucleotides: TGTGCCAGCACCCCGGGCGGGGGACTTAACTATGGCTACACCTTC. Residues: CASTPGGGLNYGYTF.

V usage is TRBV28 and J usage is TRBJ1-5, with D hard to call. Germline V gene lookup returns CDR1 MDHEN and CDR2 SYDVKM. The CDR3 contains 15 residues. V was shortened by 2 bases and J by 7 bases, with 15 bases between the two germline ends. The CDR3 sequence is CASSLNGGGLQPQHF. CDR3 DNA sequence: TGTGCCAGCAGTTTAAATGGAGGAGGGTTGCAGCCCCAGCATTTT.

This chain's CDR3 is CATSEGWTGIDIQYF. CDR3 bases: TGTGCCACCAGCGAGGGCTGGACAGGGATTGACATTCAGTACTTC. The chain combines TRBV15 with TRBJ2-4; 8 nucleotides align to TRBD1. V shed 5 bases and J 8 bases; nucleotides not matched to a gene: 11. Germline CDR1 is LNHNV and CDR2 is YYDKDF (reference sequence). The CDR3 sequence is 15 residues long.

This chain joins TRBV7-9 and TRBJ2-2; TRBD1 matches 8 bases. Germline V gene sequence: CDR1 SEHNR, CDR2 FQNEAQ (reference sequence). This CDR3 has 15 residues. Trimming took 5 bases from V and 6 from J; bases not matched to a gene: 8. Here the CDR3 DNA reads TGTGCCAGCAGCACTCCCACAGGGGGGCCCGGGGAGCTGTTTTTT. It encodes CASSTPTGGPGELFF.

This clone was seen only once. The J gene is TRBJ1-2, the V gene TRBV30, with a weak D call TRBD1 (5 bases). Germline CDR1 is GTSNPN and CDR2 is SVGIG (reference sequence). The CDR3 covers 13 residues. Trimming cost V 4 bases and J 8 bases, with 17 bases left between them. The CDR3 DNA is TGTGCCTGGAATCTTTGGGCAGGGCAAGGCTACACCTTC. It yields the protein CAWNLWAGQGYTF.